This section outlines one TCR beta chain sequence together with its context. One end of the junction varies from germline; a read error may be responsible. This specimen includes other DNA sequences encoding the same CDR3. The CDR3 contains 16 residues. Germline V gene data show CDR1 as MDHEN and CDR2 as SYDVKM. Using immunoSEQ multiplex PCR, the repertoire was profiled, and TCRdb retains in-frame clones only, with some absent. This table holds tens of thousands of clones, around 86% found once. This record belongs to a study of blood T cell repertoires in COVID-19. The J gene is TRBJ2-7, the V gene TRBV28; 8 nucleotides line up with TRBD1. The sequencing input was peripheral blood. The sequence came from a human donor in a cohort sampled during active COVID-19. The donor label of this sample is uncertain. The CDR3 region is CASSPIRGTGSYEQYF. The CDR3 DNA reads TGTGCTAGCAGTCCCATAAGGGGGACAGGTTCCTACGAGCAGTACTTC.